This T cell receptor beta chain was observed in a study of T-cell memory formation after mild COVID-19. General study points: For contracting clones, CD4+ ones sat mainly in CM and EM, CD8+ in EMRA. Contracting clones from day 15 to 85 had balanced CD4/CD8; later expanders favoured CD4+.

As regards this clonotype: Its matching antigen is unknown.

The CDR3 loop spans 14 amino acids. Trimming stripped 9 bases from V and 4 bases from J, with 16 bases between. CDR1 is SGHTA, CDR2 FQGNSA, per germline. The authors produced TCR alpha and TCR beta cDNA libraries with sample barcodes and UMIs by 5'RACE using constant-segment primers. TCRdb used MiXCR to reprocess the 5' RACE reads, holding one entry per CDR3 protein. Among 100,000 to 150,000 distinct CDR3 sequences listed, approximately 15% were seen once. The specimen was PBMCs or a T cell subset sorted from them (not recorded which). This TCR came from an adult woman who had mild COVID-19 (a few samples of this study predate the infection). Cell type and time point are not known. The V and J genes are TRBV7-2 and TRBJ2-4, with unresolved D. The DNA of the CDR3 is TGTGCCAGTATGTCCAATCGTGGTAAAAACATTCAGTACTTC. Amino acids: CASMSNRGKNIQYF.